This TCR beta chain was recovered during a study of CD8 T cells in ankylosing spondylitis. Construction of TCR beta libraries was performed using quantitative 5'-RACE with molecular barcodes. Via MiXCR, TCRdb re-called the 5' RACE reads, giving one row per CDR3 protein. Among 190,000 or so distinct CDR3 sequences listed, over 10% were seen once. Overall study findings and caveats: A TCR beta motif of eight highly homologous variants appeared characteristic of ankylosing spondylitis blood. Existing reports had already noted some motif variants in reactive arthritis synovial fluid and blood. Clones linked to disease were reported to show significant enrichment in matched ankylosing spondylitis synovial fluid.

This clonotype was recorded at least ten times. Its antigen is still unknown. This clonotype was obtained from a male donor with ankylosing spondylitis or in good health (not recorded which). Sequenced material: blood, either unsorted or a sorted T cell fraction (not recorded which).

Written as DNA, the CDR3 is TGTGCCAGCAGCCAAGAGACTAGCGGGGGGGCAAAGCAGTACTTC. It codes for CASSQETSGGAKQYF. The chain combines TRBV4-2 with TRBJ2-7; 14 nucleotides align to TRBD2. CDR1 and CDR2 from the germline V gene are LGHNA and YNFKEQ. CDR3 length: 15 residues. Trimming cost V 0 bases and J 8 bases; bases outside gene matches: 3.